Presented here are 22 T cell receptor beta chains from one specimen sequenced in a study of T cells expressing NK-cell markers. With the 5' RACE reads reprocessed, TCRdb shows one record per CDR3 protein and no DNA. Here the sample table reports roughly 300,000 distinct CDR3 sequences. What was sequenced was blood T cells: a sorted CD56 or NKG2C T cell subset, CD4+ or CD8+ T cells, or bulk PBMC T cells (not recorded which). These receptors were collected from a woman between 18 and 70 years old in good health.

The V and J genes are TRBV12-3 or TRBV12-4 and TRBJ1-2; TCRdb selects TRBD1, and the lack of DNA leaves this call unchecked. The CDR3 runs 13 residues. The CDR3 reads CASRQDRGYGYTF.

The J gene is TRBJ2-1, the V gene TRBV5-1; as DNA is missing, the TRBD1 call by TCRdb cannot be tested. The CDR3 runs to 12 residues. Germline assignment: CDR1 SGHRS and CDR2 YFSETQ. The CDR3: CASSSNGGEQFF.

The gene calls are TRBV20-1 and TRBJ1-6. From germline, CDR1 is DFQATT and CDR2 SNEGSKA (reference sequence). The CDR3 loop spans 15 amino acids. The CDR3 protein is CSARVRSSYNSPLHF.

This chain's CDR3 is CASSFAIQETQYF. The rearrangement joins TRBV12-3 or TRBV12-4 to TRBJ2-5. The CDR3 covers 13 residues.

The chain couples TRBV12-3 or TRBV12-4 to TRBJ1-5; TCRdb's D gene call, TRBD1, goes unchecked for lack of DNA. There are 14 residues in the CDR3. CDR3 loop: CASSLEQGYQPQHF.

V gene TRBV20-1 combines with J gene TRBJ1-5; TCRdb lists TRBD1, though no DNA is available to test this call. This CDR3 comprises 16 residues. Germline CDR1 is DFQATT and CDR2 is SNEGSKA (reference sequence). CDR3 protein: CSARDGRGPDNQPQHF.

J is TRBJ1-2 and V is TRBV12-3 or TRBV12-4; TCRdb proposes TRBD1, but this gene call is untestable without DNA. The CDR3 is 13 residues long. CDR3 region: CASSFWGANGYTF.

The gene calls are TRBV12-3 or TRBV12-4 and TRBJ2-1; TCRdb proposes TRBD1, but this gene call is untestable without DNA. There are 14 residues in the CDR3. CDR3 loop: CASSVQGDYNEQFF.

The gene calls are TRBV29-1 and TRBJ1-2; TCRdb selects TRBD1, and the lack of DNA leaves this call unchecked. Germline assignment: CDR1 SQVTM and CDR2 ANQGSEA. The CDR3 consists of 13 residues. This chain's CDR3 is CSVVGTGYYGYTF.

CDR3 loop: CAWRDPGASDTQYF. The rearrangement joins TRBV30 to TRBJ2-3; no DNA is available, so the TRBD2 call from TCRdb remains unchecked. In germline, CDR1 is GTSNPN, CDR2 SVGIG (reference sequence). The CDR3 extends over 14 amino acids.

The chain uses TRBV5-1 and TRBJ2-1; TCRdb's D gene call, TRBD2, goes unchecked for lack of DNA. CDR1 SGHRS and CDR2 YFSETQ come from the germline V gene. The CDR3 is made up of 17 amino acids. The CDR3 spells CASSTGSTSGRLNEQFF.

The chain recombines TRBV20-1 with TRBJ1-2; TCRdb's D call, TRBD1, is unchecked because there is no DNA. The CDR3 is made up of 12 amino acids. CDR1 and CDR2 from the germline V gene are DFQATT and SNEGSKA (reference sequence). This chain's CDR3 is CSAPTVIYGYTF.

The chain is built from TRBV11-1 and TRBJ2-1; TCRdb picks TRBD2, but there is no DNA to check that call. Germline CDR1 reads SGHAT; CDR2 reads FQDESV (reference sequence). The CDR3 is 17 residues long. The CDR3 reads CASSLEGSGRANNEQFF. Based on the CDR3 plus reference TRBV11-1 and TRBJ2-1, the full variable domain is EAEVAQSPRYKITEKSQAVAFWCDPISGHATLYWYRQILGQGPELLVQFQDESVVDDSQLPKDRFSAERLKGVDSTLKIQPAELGDSAMYLCASSLEGSGRANNEQFFGPGTRLTVL.

The chain couples TRBV4-3 to TRBJ1-2; TCRdb calls TRBD1, which cannot be checked without DNA. Germline V gives CDR1 LGHNA, CDR2 YSLEER. This CDR3 has 14 amino acids. CDR3 loop: CASSQDRQGWGYTF.

The chain is built from TRBV7-3 and TRBJ2-5; the TRBD2 assignment by TCRdb is unverifiable without DNA. The CDR3 loop spans 13 amino acids. Germline V gene lookup returns CDR1 SGHTA and CDR2 FQGTGA. CDR3 in amino acids: CASSGTRSETQYF.

The CDR3 loop reads CSARDFSGSLNEQFF. The chain employs TRBV20-1 and TRBJ2-1; the D call from TCRdb, TRBD2, cannot be confirmed without DNA. The CDR3 runs to 15 residues. From germline, CDR1 is DFQATT and CDR2 SNEGSKA (reference sequence).

The V gene is TRBV24-1, the J gene TRBJ2-1; checking the TCRdb D call of TRBD1 is not possible without DNA. CDR3 size: 16 residues. Per germline, CDR1 KGHDR and CDR2 SFDVKD. The CDR3 sequence: CATSDRQGGLRNEQFF.

The chain uses TRBV7-2 and TRBJ2-5. The CDR3 totals 14 residues. CDR1 and CDR2 from the germline V gene are SGHTA and FQGNSA. CDR3 residues: CASRSQRGQETQYF.

The V and J genes are TRBV7-3 and TRBJ2-1; TCRdb lists TRBD2, though no DNA is available to test this call. CDR3 size: 16 residues. Per germline, CDR1 SGHTA and CDR2 FQGTGA. The chain's CDR3 is CASSLGTLMVNNEQFF.

This chain connects TRBV18 to TRBJ2-1. The CDR3 loop spans 14 amino acids. The germline V gene has CDR1 KGHSH and CDR2 LQKENI. The CDR3 sequence is CASADRSSYNEQFF.

This chain's CDR3 is CASSLGTRETQYF. The chain is built from TRBV9 and TRBJ2-5; without DNA, the TCRdb call of TRBD2 cannot be checked. The germline V gene has CDR1 SGDLS and CDR2 YYNGEE. The CDR3 is 13 amino acids.

The chain is built from TRBV3-1 and TRBJ1-5. Germline loops: CDR1 LGHDT, CDR2 YNNKEL (reference sequence). The CDR3 has 14 residues. The CDR3 reads CASSQVHSNQPQHF.